The rows below give T cell receptor beta chains drawn from one sample of a study of CD8+ T cells in alopecia areata. The repertoire was sequenced with immunoSEQ multiplex PCR; TCRdb's copy has only in-frame clones and lacks some. This sample yields about 64,000 clones, of which around 40% are seen a single time; roughly 51% belongs to the top ten. Sample: NKG2D-low CD8+ T cells sorted from blood. Receptors were obtained from a human donor with alopecia areata. Each CDR3 is given with its conserved first and last residue. A D gene is named only where the DNA matches it firmly. Rows may omit the clone size; those that give it use once, few, many or a size class.

clone_size	d_call	j_call	v_call	cdr3_aa	cdr3_nt
few	NA	TRBJ2-1	TRBV5-1	CASSPLDRISSYNEQFF	TGCGCCAGCAGCCCTCTGGACCGCATCAGCTCCTACAATGAGCAGTTCTTC
few	NA	TRBJ2-5	TRBV12-5	CASGQATSYQETQYF	TGTGCTAGTGGCCAAGCGACATCGTACCAAGAGACCCAGTACTTC
few	NA	TRBJ1-2	TRBV4-1	CASSQISANYGYTF	TGCGCCAGCAGCCAAATCAGTGCTAACTATGGCTACACCTTC
few	NA	TRBJ2-7	TRBV7-9	CASSPLPYEQYF	TGTGCCAGCAGCCCACTCCCCTACGAGCAGTACTTC
NA	NA	TRBJ2-1	TRBV7-2	CASSLPFLQGNEQFF	TGTGCCAGCAGCTTACCCTTTCTACAGGGCAATGAGCAGTTCTTC
few	TRBD1	TRBJ2-3	TRBV29-1	CSVTDRGRSTDTQYF	TGCAGCGTGACGGACAGGGGGCGAAGCACAGATACGCAGTATTTT
NA	TRBD1	TRBJ2-7	TRBV5-1	CASSWTGNSYEQYF	TGCGCCAGCAGCTGGACAGGGAATTCCTACGAGCAGTACTTC
NA	NA	TRBJ2-1	TRBV30	CAWSSISVNEQFF	TGTGCCTGGAGTTCCATCAGCGTGAATGAGCAGTTCTTC
NA	NA	TRBJ2-7	TRBV28	CASSFFRSRDKIHYEQYF	TGTGCCAGCAGTTTTTTCAGGAGCCGGGACAAAATACACTACGAGCAGTACTTC
NA	TRBD1	TRBJ2-5	TRBV7-9	CASRWTGGQETQYF	TGTGCCAGCAGGTGGACAGGGGGACAAGAGACCCAGTACTTC
few	TRBD1	TRBJ2-4	TRBV4-3	CASSQPGQVAKNIQYF	TGCGCCAGCAGCCAACCAGGACAGGTCGCCAAAAACATTCAGTACTTC
NA	NA	TRBJ1-4	TRBV27	CASSPLQAYNEKLFF	TGTGCCAGCAGTCCATTACAGGCGTATAATGAAAAACTGTTTTTT
few	TRBD1	TRBJ2-7	TRBV5-6	CASSTGQVHEQYF	TGTGCCAGCAGCACTGGACAGGTCCACGAGCAGTACTTC
NA	TRBD2	TRBJ2-2	TRBV4-3	CASSQEPSGGYTGELFF	TGCGCCAGCAGCCAAGAACCTAGCGGGGGCTATACCGGGGAGCTGTTTTTT
NA	TRBD1	TRBJ2-2	TRBV5-4	CASSYGQGANTGELFF	TGTGCCAGCAGCTACGGACAGGGGGCGAACACCGGGGAGCTGTTTTTT
NA	TRBD1	TRBJ2-7	TRBV29-1	CSVEAPGQRPYEQYF	TGCAGCGTGGAAGCGCCGGGACAGAGACCCTACGAGCAGTACTTC
once	TRBD2	TRBJ2-2	TRBV9	CASSPRTSGTGELFF	TGTGCCAGCAGCCCCCGGACTAGCGGGACCGGGGAGCTGTTTTTT
NA	TRBD2	TRBJ2-7	TRBV11-2	CASSLVTIRLAGHSYEQYF	TGTGCCAGCAGCTTAGTAACTATAAGACTAGCGGGCCACTCCTACGAGCAGTACTTC
NA	TRBD1	TRBJ2-7	TRBV4-3	CASSQDNRGSSYEQYF	TGCGCCAGCAGCCAAGACAACAGGGGTTCCAGCTACGAGCAGTACTTC
few	TRBD2	TRBJ2-1	TRBV27	CASSLGLAVSNEQFF	TGTGCCAGCAGTCTGGGACTAGCGGTATCCAATGAGCAGTTCTTC
NA	NA	TRBJ2-5	TRBV9	CASSVAGSGQETQYF	TGTGCCAGCAGCGTAGCAGGTAGCGGACAAGAGACCCAGTACTTC
NA	TRBD1	TRBJ2-7	TRBV29-1	CSVEDNGQGREQYF	TGCAGCGTTGAAGATAACGGACAGGGACGCGAGCAGTACTTC
few	TRBD1	TRBJ2-4	TRBV29-1	CSAQGIAKNIQYF	TGCAGCGCACAGGGGATAGCCAAAAACATTCAGTACTTC
NA	TRBD2	TRBJ2-7	TRBV28	CASSLTSGYEQYF	TGTGCCAGCAGTTTGACTAGCGGCTACGAGCAGTACTTC
NA	NA	TRBJ2-1	TRBV5-1	CASSLADEQFF	TGCGCCAGCAGCTTGGCTGATGAGCAGTTCTTC
NA	TRBD2	TRBJ2-1	TRBV27	CASSSSAGEVVNEQFF	TGTGCCAGCAGTTCTTCAGCGGGAGAAGTTGTGAATGAGCAGTTCTTC
once	TRBD1	TRBJ1-2	TRBV29-1	CSVRSTGGANYGYTF	TGCAGCGTTCGGTCGACAGGGGGAGCTAACTATGGCTACACCTTC
NA	NA	TRBJ1-3	TRBV29-1	CSVEDPEGSSPGNTIYF	TGCAGCGTTGAAGATCCCGAAGGGTCCAGTCCTGGAAACACCATATATTTT
few	TRBD1	TRBJ2-7	TRBV18	CASSVRDSYYEQYF	TGTGCCAGCTCCGTTAGGGACAGCTACTACGAGCAGTACTTC
few	TRBD1	TRBJ1-1	TRBV13	CASSPGQAPGAFF	TGTGCCAGCAGCCCCGGACAGGCGCCCGGAGCTTTCTTT
few	NA	TRBJ2-3	TRBV28	CASSFKDTQYF	TGTGCCAGCAGTTTCAAAGATACGCAGTATTTT
NA	NA	TRBJ2-7	TRBV7-9	CASSLKSSYEQYF	TGTGCCAGCAGCTTAAAGAGCTCCTACGAGCAGTACTTC
NA	TRBD1	TRBJ2-1	TRBV9	CASSGRGQGGNEQFF	TGTGCCAGCAGCGGGCGCGGACAGGGAGGAAATGAGCAGTTCTTC
NA	TRBD2	TRBJ2-3	TRBV5-1	CASSLAVSGIDTQYF	TGCGCCAGCAGCTTGGCGGTTAGCGGGATTGATACGCAGTATTTT
few	NA	TRBJ2-7	TRBV29-1	CSVAGRGGHEQYF	TGCAGCGTGGCGGGCCGGGGCGGCCACGAGCAGTACTTC
NA	TRBD2	TRBJ2-1	TRBV7-9	CASSPAGAAGEQFF	TGTGCCAGCAGCCCAGCGGGGGCCGCGGGTGAGCAGTTCTTC
few	NA	TRBJ2-7	TRBV29-1	CSVEDTSSYEQYF	TGCAGCGTTGAGGACACCAGCTCCTACGAGCAGTACTTC
NA	NA	TRBJ2-4	TRBV28	CASSEEYLAKNIQYF	TGTGCCAGCAGTGAGGAGTATCTAGCCAAAAACATTCAGTACTTC
NA	NA	TRBJ2-2	TRBV12-5	CASGFPNTGELFF	TGTGCTAGTGGTTTCCCGAACACCGGGGAGCTGTTTTTT
few	NA	TRBJ1-1	TRBV5-1	CASSLGGNTEAFF	TGCGCCAGCAGCTTAGGGGGGAACACTGAAGCTTTCTTT
NA	NA	TRBJ1-5	TRBV2	CASSPIGGGNQPQHF	TGTGCCAGCAGTCCCATAGGGGGAGGCAATCAGCCCCAGCATTTT
NA	TRBD1	TRBJ2-7	TRBV6-6	CASSYSSRTGGHEQYF	TGTGCCAGCAGTTACTCGTCTAGGACAGGGGGCCACGAGCAGTACTTC
NA	TRBD2	TRBJ2-1	TRBV5-1	CASSFPREGRWDEQFF	TGCGCCAGCAGCTTTCCGCGGGAGGGCCGATGGGATGAGCAGTTCTTC
few	TRBD1	TRBJ1-2	TRBV29-1	CSVVGQGLNYGYTF	TGCAGCGTTGTAGGACAGGGGCTCAACTATGGCTACACCTTC
few	NA	TRBJ1-1	TRBV29-1	CSVGTFEEAFF	TGCAGCGTTGGGACCTTTGAGGAAGCTTTCTTT
NA	TRBD1	TRBJ2-1	TRBV2	CASRDYQGASYNEQFF	TGTGCCAGCAGGGACTACCAGGGGGCTTCCTACAATGAGCAGTTCTTC
NA	NA	TRBJ2-1	TRBV4-2	CASSQGGEQFF	TGTGCCAGCAGCCAAGGCGGGGAGCAGTTCTTC
NA	TRBD2	TRBJ2-3	TRBV4-3	CASSQDASGITDTQYF	TGCGCCAGCAGCCAAGACGCTAGCGGGATAACAGATACGCAGTATTTT